This T cell receptor (beta chain) derives from a study of cytomegalovirus exposure and HLA in healthy donors (dated by TCRdb to 2017 to 2019). For the study in its entirety: In an earlier analysis of 450 to 750 of the donors, about 270 Gb of sequence data and 100 million or so unique TCR beta sequences from some 170 million T cells were reported. Approximately 310 gigabases of sequencing data and 70 million to 100 million unique TCR sequences were included in an early release covering around 650 HLA-typed donors. Among the 398 genotyped donors, around 81% belonged to the genetic ancestry cluster associated with self-reported Caucasian donors. The study was designed to test whether signatures of past pathogen exposure could be identified by cataloging public T cell receptors. The study used immunosequencing to profile the T cell repertoires of 666 subjects and linked those repertoires to cytomegalovirus serostatus. A separate validation cohort of approximately 120 different subjects was used in addition to the 666-subject first cohort. To predict cytomegalovirus infection status, the study brought together high-throughput TCR immunosequencing, statistical association of individual TCRs with disease status, and machine learning. A later analysis re-analyzed previously published TCR beta repertoires from 550 to 700 donors and added high-resolution HLA genotyping to study TCR occurrence patterns. In the later analysis, no new phenotypic data were used to find candidate immune exposures; instead, reliance was placed on TCR beta sequences and their occurrence across donors. An earlier analysis of 500 to 750 of the donors applied high-throughput TCR beta sequencing to assess whether each TCR beta V gene segment acted as functional or pseudogenic. Donor age, sex, ethnicity and CMV serostatus were compiled alongside the repertoire data. Genome-wide SNP genotypes for about 55% of the 666 donors were used in a later genetic analysis, which treated that subset as a discovery cohort. Every repertoire in the discovery cohort had been generated on one and the same sequencing platform. Class I and class II HLA loci were covered by the typing at four-digit resolution. Typing coverage varied by locus: roughly 620-640 donors for A, B, C, DRB1 and DQB1; roughly 510 for DQA1; approximately 570 for DPA1; roughly 450 for DPB1. A few DR-DQ haplotypes were treated as single units for association and clustering because of strong linkage in the cohort. Among several hundred genotyped donors of the cohort, an average of approximately 240,000 unique TCR beta nucleotide sequences was sequenced per donor, of which about 19% were non-productive. Study-wide conclusions, independent of this receptor: The authors suggested that the approach could potentially be generalized to other disease states and immunological phenotypes. A further reported finding was that TCR beta sequences accurately predicted the HLA-A and HLA-B alleles for most subjects in the first cohort. Roughly uniform sequencing depth across donors was assumed in presence/absence analyses, although this assumption may not hold. Because HLA typing was unavailable for some donors at each locus, only the typed subset was used in association tests. Because counts were too low, about 17 rarely observed V segments, including chromosome 9 orphons, were excluded from the earlier analysis of 587 of the donors. A total of 150 or so TCR beta chains were listed by the study as associated with cytomegalovirus. Linkage disequilibrium might explain the correlated functional status among segregating V segments, but an unknown experimental factor could not be ruled out. A cluster of highly shared sequence variants was judged likely to represent a technical artifact of the sequencing pipeline. Assigning TCR associations to individual alleles was difficult when HLA alleles, especially DR and DQ, strongly co-occurred. In a later genetic analysis, fewer N-insertions in productive TCRs were reported among donors in an Asian-associated ancestry cluster than the approximately 670-donor mean. A later analysis found that TCR association rates varied across HLA loci, with DRB1 alleles showing the most associated TCRs and HLA-C alleles the fewest. In an earlier analysis of some 640 of the donors, most TCR beta V segments were observed in productive rearrangements about 87% or about 30% of the time, broadly matching IMGT annotations. In vitro tests confirmed that a few of the cytomegalovirus-associated TCR beta chains recognize cytomegalovirus antigens. CMV serostatus was the only immune exposure information available for the cohort. A later genetic analysis associated a missense DCLRE1C variant with V-gene and J-gene trimming of TCR beta chains, and an independent cohort replicated the association. A later analysis found that HLA-associated TCR beta chains were more clonally expanded and had lower generation probabilities than equally common non-associated chains. A later analysis associated approximately 17,000 TCR beta sequences with specific HLA alleles at a false discovery rate of 0.05. The classifier was reported to diagnose cytomegalovirus status with high specificity and sensitivity in both the original cohort and the validation cohort. In this cohort, only TCR beta chains were sequenced, and detectable features were limited by the absence of alpha or paired-chain data. While some public TCRs were present in many individuals, most TCR sequences turned up only very rarely across donors. Because the 87-base-pair reads could not distinguish some IMGT-functional V segments, including TRBV6-2 and TRBV6-3, those segments were excluded. A later analysis reported that several top co-occurrence clusters appeared linked to parvovirus B19, influenza, CMV and Epstein-Barr virus. According to a later analysis, most CMV-associated TCR beta chains appeared to be HLA-restricted, and the HLA associations seemed to be driven largely by CMV exposure.

The cohort consisted of 650 to 700 healthy bone marrow donors. All cohort members were sampled while nominally healthy, although unrecorded immune exposures were likely present. The donor tested CMV seropositive, placing the donor among the 289 seropositive members of the cohort. A peripheral blood sample was collected from each donor, and TCR beta sequencing was performed on peripheral blood mononuclear cells. Genomic DNA extraction from the blood cell samples was performed with the Qiagen DNeasy Blood Extraction Kit. Library creation used the immunoSEQ multiplex PCR assay. The multiplex PCR relied on a mix of 60 forward primers for TCR Vbeta segments and 13 reverse primers for TCR Jbeta segments. The CDR3 region of rearranged TCR beta genes was amplified from genomic DNA with a multiplex PCR assay. The Illumina HiSeq System was used to sequence the amplified TCR beta libraries as 87-base-pair reads. The original methods were these. Across the 600 to 700 repertoires, a later analysis counted 75 million to 90 million unique TCR beta chains, roughly 11 million of which were shared by at least two donors. Raw reads were error-corrected and collapsed into unique sequences by a nearest-neighbor algorithm in which closely related sequences were merged to remove PCR and sequencing errors. V, D and J gene segments were assigned by aligning CDR3 sequences to IMGT reference sequences. For a sequence to be retained, at least a six-nucleotide match to both a V gene segment and a J gene segment was required. A rearrangement was called productive if the CDR3 had no stop codons and remained in frame with V and J, and every other rearrangement was called non-productive. Following IMGT convention, CDR3 was defined as the stretch from the second conserved V-encoded cysteine up to the conserved J-encoded phenylalanine. In an earlier analysis of approximately 500 of the donors, sequences lacking an unambiguous match to a single V gene segment were excluded. An earlier analysis of 587 of the donors called V segments functional above 56.7% productive rearrangements and segregating when the between-donor standard deviation exceeded 5%. A statistical classification framework was built to diagnose cytomegalovirus status from the catalog of TCR beta chain sequences. V and J gene assignment, in a later analysis, came from comparing TCR nucleotide sequences with IMGT/GENE-DB human TR gene sequences. In a later analysis, CDR3 sequences and most-parsimonious VDJ recombination scenarios were assigned using the TCRdist pipeline. In a later analysis, every TCR beta chain was defined by the combination of its CDR3 amino acid sequence and its V-gene family, and reads without a unique V-gene family were dropped. To address suspected cross-contamination and a sequencing artifact, a later analysis removed approximately 600 highly shared, low-generation-probability nucleotide sequences. In a later analysis, a clonal expansion index for each public chain was calculated from normalized within-repertoire ranks of inferred template counts. In a later analysis, generation probabilities were computed using a VDJ recombination model fitted to out-of-frame rearrangements, and the results were checked against IGoR. Hypergeometric tests were used in a later analysis to score TCR-TCR, TCR-HLA and TCR-CMV co-occurrence, with a repertoire-size bias correction applied to the TCR pairs. To estimate false discovery rates, a later analysis permuted the HLA or CMV assignments 20 times. In a later analysis, co-occurring TCRs were grouped with DBSCAN, and TCRdist sequence similarity was added when clustering was performed within HLA-allele-positive subsets. For co-occurrence clustering, repertoires with fewer than 30,000 or more than 120,000 public chains were excluded, along with 5 or 6 repertoires with anomalous nucleotide sharing. TCRdb carries this immuneACCESS record with in-frame sequences only. Its versions omit some clonotypes, under half of them owing to an unresolved V gene in the studies checked, with the rest unexplained. That table supplies the V and J calls and clone size; D and trimming were determined from the DNA. This sample has about 130,000 clones in its table, and roughly 76% of those were observed once. The ten largest make up 13% of the sample.

The germline V gene provides CDR1 MRHNA and CDR2 SNTAGT. Including the terminal cysteine and phenylalanine, the CDR3 comprises 16 residues. Just the 48-base CDR3 DNA is kept, in frame starting at base 1. Clipping removes 6 bases from V and 3 bases from J, with 8 as the unmatched junction base count. The table lists this clone with a few counts. No cognate antigen has been identified for it. The record has no base qualities; no much larger clone is one base away. The source is a woman in her sixties in good health and CMV-seropositive. The chain is assembled from TRBV6-4 and TRBJ2-3; the central 11 bases match TRBD2. The specimen sequenced was PBMCs. In nucleotides, the sequence is TGTGCCAGCAGCCTCATAGCGGGGGGGTCGACAGATACGCAGTATTTT. Protein translation: CASSLIAGGSTDTQYF.